A selection of T cell receptor beta chains follows, all from one sample in a study of blood T cell repertoires in COVID-19. Measured with immunoSEQ multiplex PCR; TCRdb has only the in-frame clones, and not every one. The data show under 40,000 clones, approximately 94% seen once. The specimen was peripheral blood. The receptors originated from a human donor with active COVID-19. The donor label of this sample is uncertain. Each CDR3 is given with its conserved first and last residue. D genes are given only for firm matches. Some rows mark clone size as missing; the rest say once, few, many or name a class of expanded clone.

size	D	V	J	DNA	CDR3
NA	NA	TRBV3-1/TRBV3-2	TRBJ2-7	TGTGCCAGCAGCCAATTTTTACGGAACAGACCCTACGAGCAGTACTTC	CASSQFLRNRPYEQYF
NA	NA	TRBV7-9	TRBJ1-6	TGTGCCAGCGACGGGCAGGCGGGTTCACCCCTCCACTTT	CASDGQAGSPLHF
NA	NA	TRBV4-1	TRBJ1-5	TGCGCCAGCAGCCAAGATCCGAACAGGGCGGGCAATCAGCCCCAGCATTTT	CASSQDPNRAGNQPQHF
NA	NA	TRBV18	TRBJ2-7	TGTGCCAGCTCACCCGTAACTAGCCAGAGCTCCTACGAGCAGTACTTC	CASSPVTSQSSYEQYF
NA	NA	TRBV29-1	TRBJ2-5	TGCAGCGTTAAGGCGGCAGGGCCACAAGAGACCCAGTACTTC	CSVKAAGPQETQYF
few	NA	TRBV10-1	TRBJ2-2	TGCGCCAGCGGCAGGGAGAACACCGGGGAGCTGTTTTTT	CASGRENTGELFF
NA	NA	TRBV6-2/TRBV6-3	TRBJ2-3	TGTGCCAGCAGTTACGGCGGCACCCTAGCACCAGATACGCAGTATTTT	CASSYGGTLAPDTQYF
NA	NA	TRBV5-6	TRBJ1-5	TGTGCCAGCAGCTTCAGGGTTAGCAATCAGCCCCAGCATTTT	CASSFRVSNQPQHF
NA	NA	TRBV24-1	TRBJ2-1	TGTGCCACCAGTGATTTGAATCGGGAGCCCTCCTACAATGAGCAGTTCTTC	CATSDLNREPSYNEQFF
few	TRBD1	TRBV4-1	TRBJ1-6	TGCGCCAGCAGCCAATCGAAGCAGGGGGCTTCACCCCTCCACTTT	CASSQSKQGASPLHF
NA	NA	TRBV3-1/TRBV3-2	TRBJ2-3	TGTGCCAGCAGCCAAGGAGTGGGCACAGATACGCAGTATTTT	CASSQGVGTDTQYF
once	NA	TRBV28	TRBJ1-3	TGTGCCAGCAGCTTACAGGGCGGCTCTGGAAACACCATATATTTT	CASSLQGGSGNTIYF
NA	TRBD1	TRBV6-5	TRBJ1-3	TGTGCCAGCAGGCCCCAGGGGGCTGGAAACACCATATATTTT	CASRPQGAGNTIYF
NA	TRBD2	TRBV2	TRBJ2-1	TGTGCCAGCCTCCAGGGGACTAGCGGGCCGTCCGAGCAGTTCTTC	CASLQGTSGPSEQFF
NA	TRBD1	TRBV7-9	TRBJ1-2	TGTGCCAGCAGCACCAGGGACAGAGCTAACTATGGCTACACCTTC	CASSTRDRANYGYTF
NA	NA	TRBV29-1	TRBJ2-7	TGCAGCGGAGGGGACACCTACGAGCAGTACTTC	CSGGDTYEQYF
NA	NA	TRBV6-5	TRBJ2-1	TGTGCCAGCACCCAGGGGCGGGAGTCCTACAATGAGCAGTTCTTC	CASTQGRESYNEQFF
NA	TRBD1	TRBV7-2	TRBJ2-2	TGTGCCAGCAGCGCTGGGACAGGGACGATCGGGGAGCTGTTTTTT	CASSAGTGTIGELFF
NA	TRBD1	TRBV5-6	TRBJ1-2	TGTGCCAGCAGCTTGACGGGACAGGGTTCCTATGGCTACACCTTC	CASSLTGQGSYGYTF
NA	NA	TRBV7-9	TRBJ1-1	TGTGCCGGGGCCAAGGGGAACACTGAAGCTTTCTTT	CAGAKGNTEAFF
NA	TRBD2	TRBV2	TRBJ2-3	TGTGCCAGCAGTGGGACTAGCGGGGGACGCACAGATACGCAGTATTTT	CASSGTSGGRTDTQYF
NA	TRBD2	TRBV7-9	TRBJ2-5	TGTGCCAGCAGCCAGGGGACTAGCGGGCTGGTTACCCAGTACTTC	CASSQGTSGLVTQYF
NA	TRBD1	TRBV2	TRBJ2-3	TGTGCCAGCAGGGGACAGTTGAGCACAGATACGCAGTATTTT	CASRGQLSTDTQYF
NA	NA	TRBV28	TRBJ2-1	TGTGCCAGCAGTTTATATGGCAGGAACCATGAGCAGTTCTTC	CASSLYGRNHEQFF
NA	NA	TRBV19	TRBJ1-1	TGTGCCAGTAGTATATCTAAGAACACTGAAGCTTTCTTT	CASSISKNTEAFF
NA	TRBD1	TRBV5-1	TRBJ1-6	TGCGCCAGCAGCTCATCGGGACAGGGGATGAATTCACCCCTCCACTTT	CASSSSGQGMNSPLHF
NA	TRBD1	TRBV2	TRBJ1-1	TGTGCCAGCAGGGTCCAGGGGGTCTCCACTGAAGCTTTCTTT	CASRVQGVSTEAFF
NA	TRBD1	TRBV19	TRBJ2-3	TGTGCCAGTACCACAGGGGGGCCGCAGTATTTT	CASTTGGPQYF
NA	NA	TRBV19	TRBJ2-3	TGTGCCAGTAGTATAGATCATGGGGGGACGCAGTATTTT	CASSIDHGGTQYF
NA	TRBD1	TRBV11-2	TRBJ2-5	TGTGCCAGCAGCCCATACCCGTTAACAGGGGGCGCGGAACAGACCCAGTACTTC	CASSPYPLTGGAEQTQYF
NA	NA	TRBV18	TRBJ2-7	TGTGCCAGCTCATCCTCGAGATACGAGCAGTACTTC	CASSSSRYEQYF
NA	NA	TRBV20-1	TRBJ1-2	TGCAGTGCCCCCAGACCAGGTGGCTACACCTTC	CSAPRPGGYTF
NA	NA	TRBV12-3/TRBV12-4	TRBJ1-4	TGTGCCAGCAGCCCCCTCGGGGGGAAACTGTTTTTT	CASSPLGGKLFF
NA	NA	TRBV27	TRBJ1-1	TGTGCCAGCAGTCTCCGGGAGGTCAACGCTGAAGCTTTCTTT	CASSLREVNAEAFF
NA	TRBD1	TRBV7-7	TRBJ2-5	TGTGCCAGCAGTCTCCTCCAGGGGGCAGGGGAGACCCAGTACTTC	CASSLLQGAGETQYF
NA	NA	TRBV25-1	TRBJ2-7	TGTGCCAGCAGTGAACCGGGACTGACTACCTACGAGCAGTACTTC	CASSEPGLTTYEQYF
NA	TRBD2	TRBV7-2	TRBJ2-5	TGTGCCAGCAGCCCCCGTGGGTTTAGCGGGGTTGGGAAAGAGACCCAGTACTTC	CASSPRGFSGVGKETQYF
NA	TRBD1	TRBV19	TRBJ2-7	TGTGCCAGTAGTCCGGGACAGGGGGCCTACGAGCAGTACTTC	CASSPGQGAYEQYF
NA	NA	TRBV6-2/TRBV6-3	TRBJ1-5	TGTGCCAGCAGTTACTCGAGGGGTTGGGGAGGGCCCCAGCATTTT	CASSYSRGWGGPQHF
NA	NA	TRBV7-9	TRBJ1-1	TGTGCCAGCAGCCGACTGGGGGGACTGAACACTGAAGCTTTCTTT	CASSRLGGLNTEAFF
NA	TRBD1	TRBV2	TRBJ1-2	TGTGCCAGCAGTAGGGACAGGAGGGACTATGGCTACACCTTC	CASSRDRRDYGYTF
NA	TRBD2	TRBV11-2	TRBJ2-7	TGTGCCAGCAGCTTGGGACTAGCGGGAGAAGGTTACGAGCAGTACTTC	CASSLGLAGEGYEQYF
NA	TRBD2	TRBV2	TRBJ2-5	TGTGCCAGCAGTGGGACTAGCGGGGGCCCGTACCAAGAGACCCAGTACTTC	CASSGTSGGPYQETQYF
once	NA	TRBV7-9	TRBJ2-6	TGTGCCAGCAGCTTAGGTGTCGGCAGGGCAGTAGCTGGGGCCAACGTCCTGACTTTC	CASSLGVGRAVAGANVLTF
NA	TRBD2	TRBV18	TRBJ2-7	TGTGCCAGCTCGCTCGGGACTAGCGGAGAATACGAGCAGTACTTC	CASSLGTSGEYEQYF
NA	TRBD2	TRBV19	TRBJ2-3	TGTGCCAGTAGTATAGCTAGCGGGGGTGCAGATACGCAGTATTTT	CASSIASGGADTQYF
NA	NA	TRBV5-1	TRBJ1-2	TGCGCCAGCAGCTTGACAGATAACTATGGCTACACCTTC	CASSLTDNYGYTF
NA	NA	TRBV28	TRBJ2-1	TGTGCCAGCACCCTCCGGACAGTGTCCTACAATGAGCAGTTCTTC	CASTLRTVSYNEQFF
few	NA	TRBV19	TRBJ2-7	TGTGCCAGTAGTATTGGTAGCGGTACCTACGAGCAGTACTTC	CASSIGSGTYEQYF
NA	TRBD1	TRBV24-1	TRBJ2-7	TGTGCCACCAGTGACCACCCCGGGACAGGGAGCTCCTACGAGCAGTACTTC	CATSDHPGTGSSYEQYF
NA	TRBD1	TRBV6-5	TRBJ1-3	TGTGCCAGCAGCCACAGGGGGAGCTCTGGAAACACCATATATTTT	CASSHRGSSGNTIYF
once	NA	TRBV19	TRBJ2-5	TGTGCCAGTAGGCAGGTTGGACAAGAGACCCAGTACTTC	CASRQVGQETQYF
NA	NA	TRBV5-4	TRBJ1-6	TGTGCCAGCACCCTGGGGGGAAACGATTCACCCCTCCACTTT	CASTLGGNDSPLHF
NA	TRBD2	TRBV27	TRBJ2-5	TGTGCCAGCAGACTAGCGGGAGTGGGAGAGACCCAGTACTTC	CASRLAGVGETQYF
NA	NA	TRBV9	TRBJ2-3	TGTGCCAGCAGCGTAGTAGGAGGGCCCCCTAGCACAGATACGCAGTATTTT	CASSVVGGPPSTDTQYF
NA	NA	TRBV9	TRBJ2-5	TGTGCCAGCAGCGTAGCCGCGGGCCGGAAAGAGACCCAGTACTTC	CASSVAAGRKETQYF
NA	NA	TRBV7-9	TRBJ2-2	TGTGCCAGCAGCTTAGCGCAGGTTTTCACCGGGGAGCTGTTTTTT	CASSLAQVFTGELFF
NA	TRBD2	TRBV6-2/TRBV6-3	TRBJ2-7	TGTGCCAGCAGTAGCATTAGACTAGCGGGAGACTACGAGCAGTACTTC	CASSSIRLAGDYEQYF
NA	TRBD1	TRBV28	TRBJ1-3	TGTGCCAGCAGTTTATACAGAGGGGGCAATGGAAACACCATATATTTT	CASSLYRGGNGNTIYF